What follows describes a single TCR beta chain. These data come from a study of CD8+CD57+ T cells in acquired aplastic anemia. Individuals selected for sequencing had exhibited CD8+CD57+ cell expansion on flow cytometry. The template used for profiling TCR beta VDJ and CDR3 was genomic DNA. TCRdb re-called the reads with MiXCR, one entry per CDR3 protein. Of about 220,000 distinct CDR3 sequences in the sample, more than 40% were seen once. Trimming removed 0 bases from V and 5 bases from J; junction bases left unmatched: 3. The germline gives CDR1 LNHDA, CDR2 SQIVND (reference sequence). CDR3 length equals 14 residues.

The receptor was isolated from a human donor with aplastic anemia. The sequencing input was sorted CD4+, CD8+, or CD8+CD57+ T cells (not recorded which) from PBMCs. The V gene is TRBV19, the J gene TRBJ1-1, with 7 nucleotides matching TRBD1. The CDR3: CASSIDQGGTEAFF. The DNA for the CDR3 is TGTGCCAGTAGTATAGACCAGGGGGGGACTGAAGCTTTCTTT.